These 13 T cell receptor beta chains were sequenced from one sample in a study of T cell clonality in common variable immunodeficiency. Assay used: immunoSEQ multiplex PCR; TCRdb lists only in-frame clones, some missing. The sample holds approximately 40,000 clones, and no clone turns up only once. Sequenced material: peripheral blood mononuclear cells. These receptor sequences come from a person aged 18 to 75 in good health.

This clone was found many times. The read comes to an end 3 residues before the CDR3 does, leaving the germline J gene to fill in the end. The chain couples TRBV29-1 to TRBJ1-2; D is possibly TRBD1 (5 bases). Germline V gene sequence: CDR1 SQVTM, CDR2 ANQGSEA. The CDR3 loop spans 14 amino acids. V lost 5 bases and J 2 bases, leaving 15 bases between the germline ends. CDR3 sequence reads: CSVSAIGGNYGYTF. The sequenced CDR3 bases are TGCAGCGTTAGCGCGATCGGGGGGAACTATGGC.

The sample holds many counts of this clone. Partial CDR3 DNA: TGCGCCAGCAGCTTATCAGGGGCGTCTCTGTCACCC. As protein: CASSLSGASLSP. The full CDR3 sequence reads CASSLSGASLSPLHF. This rearrangement joins TRBV5-1 to TRBJ1-6; tentative D call: TRBD1 (6 bases). The read comes to an end 3 residues before the CDR3 does, leaving the germline J gene to fill in the end. CDR3 length: 15 amino acids. The germline V gene has CDR1 SGHRS and CDR2 YFSETQ. V was shortened by 2 bases and J by 10 bases, with 16 bases between the two germline ends.

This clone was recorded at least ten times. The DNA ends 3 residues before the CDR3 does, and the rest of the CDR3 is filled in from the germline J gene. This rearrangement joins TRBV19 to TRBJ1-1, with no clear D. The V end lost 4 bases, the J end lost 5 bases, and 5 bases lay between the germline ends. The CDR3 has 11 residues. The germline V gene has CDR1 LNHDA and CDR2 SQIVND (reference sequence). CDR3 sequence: CASSTGTEAFF. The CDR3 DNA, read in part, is TGTGCCAGTAGTACAGGTACTGAA.

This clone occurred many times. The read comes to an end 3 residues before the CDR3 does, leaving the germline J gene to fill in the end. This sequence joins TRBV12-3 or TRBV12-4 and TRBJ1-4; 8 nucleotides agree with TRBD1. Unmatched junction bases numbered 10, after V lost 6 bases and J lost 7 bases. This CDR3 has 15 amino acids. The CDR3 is CASSPQGARIEKLFF. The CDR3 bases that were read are TGTGCCAGCAGCCCCCAGGGGGCAAGGATTGAAAAA.

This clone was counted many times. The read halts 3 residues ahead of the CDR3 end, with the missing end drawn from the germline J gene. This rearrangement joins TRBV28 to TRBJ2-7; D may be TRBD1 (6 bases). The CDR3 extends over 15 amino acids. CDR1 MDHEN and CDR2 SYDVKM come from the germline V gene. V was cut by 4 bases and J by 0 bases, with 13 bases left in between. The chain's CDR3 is CASSYLDRSSYEQYF. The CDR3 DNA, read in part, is TGTGCCAGCAGTTACCTAGACAGGTCCTCCTACGAG. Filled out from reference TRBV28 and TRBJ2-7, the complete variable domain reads DVKVTQSSRYLVKRTGEKVFLECVQDMDHENMFWYRQDPGLGLRLIYFSYDVKMKEKGDIPEGYSVSREKKERFSLILESASTNQTSMYLCASSYLDRSSYEQYFGPGTRLTVT.

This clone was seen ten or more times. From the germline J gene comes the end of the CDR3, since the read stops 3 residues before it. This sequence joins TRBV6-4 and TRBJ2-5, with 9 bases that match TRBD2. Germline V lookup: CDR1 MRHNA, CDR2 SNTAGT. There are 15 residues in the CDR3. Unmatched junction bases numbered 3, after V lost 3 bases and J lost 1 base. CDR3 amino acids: CASSEKAGGQETQYF. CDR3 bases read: TGTGCCAGCAGTGAAAAAGCGGGGGGCCAAGAGACC.

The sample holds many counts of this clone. CDR3 region: CASSPLEGGLTSEQFF. CDR3 bases read: TGTGCCAGCAGCCCTCTTGAAGGGGGTCTTACAAGTGAG. The chain recombines TRBV9 with TRBJ2-1, with D tentatively TRBD1 (6 bases). The read gets to within 3 residues of the CDR3 end, and the germline J gene fills in the rest. Germline V gene lookup returns CDR1 SGDLS and CDR2 YYNGEE. The V gene lost 4 bases and the J gene lost 9 bases, with 23 bases spanning the gap. The CDR3 has 16 residues.

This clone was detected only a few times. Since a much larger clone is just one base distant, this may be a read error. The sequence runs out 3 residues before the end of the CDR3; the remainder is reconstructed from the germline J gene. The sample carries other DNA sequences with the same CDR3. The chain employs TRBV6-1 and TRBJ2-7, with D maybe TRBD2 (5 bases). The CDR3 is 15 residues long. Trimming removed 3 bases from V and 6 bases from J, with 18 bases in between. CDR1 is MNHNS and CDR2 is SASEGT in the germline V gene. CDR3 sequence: CASSERMRGGLEQYF. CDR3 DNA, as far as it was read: TGTGCCAGCAGTGAGCGTATGAGAGGCGGGCTCGAG.

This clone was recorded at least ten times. CDR3 bases read: TGTGCCAGCAATGGGGGACTAGCGGTCCAAGAGACC. It encodes CASNGGLAVQET. In full, the CDR3 reads CASNGGLAVQETQYF. The gene calls are TRBV2 and TRBJ2-5; 11 bases line up with TRBD2. The read terminates 3 residues ahead of where the CDR3 ends, so the germline J gene completes it. V trimming: 7 bases; J trimming: 1 base; junction bases outside the gene matches: 5. CDR3 length equals 15 residues. CDR1 is SNHLY and CDR2 is FYNNEI in the germline V gene.

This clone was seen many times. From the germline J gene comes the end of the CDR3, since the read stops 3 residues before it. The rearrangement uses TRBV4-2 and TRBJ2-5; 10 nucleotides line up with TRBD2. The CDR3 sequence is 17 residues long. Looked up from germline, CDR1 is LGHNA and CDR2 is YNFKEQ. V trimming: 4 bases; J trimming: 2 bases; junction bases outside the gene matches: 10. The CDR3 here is CASSPHRASGGQETQYF. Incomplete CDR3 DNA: TGTGCCAGCAGCCCCCATCGGGCTAGCGGGGGACAAGAGACC.

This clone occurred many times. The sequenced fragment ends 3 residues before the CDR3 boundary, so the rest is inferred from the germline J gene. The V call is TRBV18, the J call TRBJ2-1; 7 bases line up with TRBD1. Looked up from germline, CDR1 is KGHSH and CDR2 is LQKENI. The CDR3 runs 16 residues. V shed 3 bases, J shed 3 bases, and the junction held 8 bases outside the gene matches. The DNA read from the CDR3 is TGTGCCAGCTCACCCTCGGGACAGTGGATCTACAATGAG. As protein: CASSPSGQWIYNE. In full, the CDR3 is CASSPSGQWIYNEQFF.

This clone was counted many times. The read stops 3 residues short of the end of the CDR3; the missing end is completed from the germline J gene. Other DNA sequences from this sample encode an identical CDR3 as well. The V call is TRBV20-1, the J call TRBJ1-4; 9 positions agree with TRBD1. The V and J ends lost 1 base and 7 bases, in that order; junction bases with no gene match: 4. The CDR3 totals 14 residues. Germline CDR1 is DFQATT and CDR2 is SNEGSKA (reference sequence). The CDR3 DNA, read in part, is TGCAGTGCTAGAGGGAGGGACAGGGCTGAAAAA. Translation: CSARGRDRAEK. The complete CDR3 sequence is CSARGRDRAEKLFF.

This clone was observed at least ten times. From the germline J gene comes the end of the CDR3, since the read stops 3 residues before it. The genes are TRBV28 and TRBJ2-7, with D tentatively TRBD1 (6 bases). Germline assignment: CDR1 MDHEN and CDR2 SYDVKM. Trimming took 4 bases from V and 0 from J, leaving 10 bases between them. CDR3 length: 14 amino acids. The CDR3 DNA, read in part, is TGTGCCAGCAGTTCCGGACAGAGCTCCTACGAG. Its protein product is CASSSGQSSYE. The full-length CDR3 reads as CASSSGQSSYEQYF. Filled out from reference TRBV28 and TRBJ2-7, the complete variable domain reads DVKVTQSSRYLVKRTGEKVFLECVQDMDHENMFWYRQDPGLGLRLIYFSYDVKMKEKGDIPEGYSVSREKKERFSLILESASTNQTSMYLCASSSGQSSYEQYFGPGTRLTVT.